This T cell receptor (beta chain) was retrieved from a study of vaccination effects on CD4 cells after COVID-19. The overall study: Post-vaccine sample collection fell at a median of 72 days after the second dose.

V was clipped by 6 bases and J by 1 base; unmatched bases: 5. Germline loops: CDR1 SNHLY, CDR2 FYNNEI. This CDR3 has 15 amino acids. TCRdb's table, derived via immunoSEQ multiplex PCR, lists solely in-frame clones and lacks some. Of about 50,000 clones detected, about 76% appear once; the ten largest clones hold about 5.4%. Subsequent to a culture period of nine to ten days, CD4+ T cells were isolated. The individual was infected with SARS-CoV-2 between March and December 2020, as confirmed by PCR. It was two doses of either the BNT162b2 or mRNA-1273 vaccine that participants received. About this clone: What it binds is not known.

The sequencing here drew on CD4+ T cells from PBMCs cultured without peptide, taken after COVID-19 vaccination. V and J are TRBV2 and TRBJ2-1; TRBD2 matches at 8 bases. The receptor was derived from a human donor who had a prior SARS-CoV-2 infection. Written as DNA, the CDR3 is TGTGCCAGCAGACCCGGGACTAGTTCCTACAATGAGCAGTTCTTC. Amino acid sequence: CASRPGTSSYNEQFF.